This note documents a single TCR beta chain sequence. This CDR3 spans 12 amino acids. The V and J ends lost 8 bases and 0 bases respectively, with 4 bases between them. This entry comes from a study of blood T cell repertoires in COVID-19. Whole-study context: Nucleic acid was either cDNA or gDNA, and it came from T cells, B-cell-depleted T cells, or PBMCs.

As processed by the authors: Amplified reference gene primers provided the basis for estimating nucleated cell counts. The table came from immunoSEQ multiplex PCR; TCRdb's copy has only in-frame clones and leaves some out. The V and J calls and clone size come from that table; D and trimming were worked out from the DNA. The table includes 200,000 to 250,000 clones, around nine tenths detected once. V is TRBV12-3 or TRBV12-4 and J is TRBJ1-4; no firm D call. Sequencing was done on a sample of peripheral blood. This TCR was recovered from a woman aged 60 to 75 who had recovered from COVID-19. The DNA of the CDR3 is TGTGCCAGCGGCTCAACTAATGAAAAACTGTTTTTT. Its translation: CASGSTNEKLFF.